The present entry profiles one T cell receptor (beta chain) with its context. Its antigen remains unidentified. The data are from a study of shared clonotypes between healthy human individuals. Across the whole study: Each donor's CD8 memory used one plate, CD8 naive two, each CD4 subset three. Study-wide results and limits: Read depth was anticipated to influence clonotype sharing among donors. The study's rarefaction showed incomplete sorted-subset sequencing despite large depth.

Naive-designated CD8 cells lacked CD45RO, were positively enriched for CCR7, and omitted terminally differentiated effector memory CD45RA+ cells. The germline V gene encodes CDR1 SGHAT and CDR2 FQNNGV. Trimming shortened V by 1 base and J by 0 bases, and 13 bases separated the two germline ends. The CDR3 has 17 amino acids. Study processing details: Sequence data from immunoSEQ were junction-only and lacked quality scores; consequently, filtering differed. Sequencing used immunoSEQ multiplex PCR; TCRdb keeps in-frame clones, though not all of them. V and J calls plus clone size are reproduced from that table; the DNA served to infer D and trimming. The table has roughly 2.1 million clones, just over 90% seen once.

The sequenced material came from naive CD8+ T cells from PBMCs. The chain recombines TRBV11-2 with TRBJ2-1; the D call may be TRBD1 or TRBD2 (5 bases each). The sequence derives from a man aged 18 to 29 in good health. Some clones in this sample may be carry-over from other donors' samples. The CDR3 sequence is CASSLGRGPSSYNEQFF. Here the CDR3 DNA reads TGTGCCAGCAGCTTAGGCCGGGGCCCAAGCTCCTACAATGAGCAGTTCTTC.